This T cell receptor beta chain was documented in a study of OX40 agonist ivuxolimab in advanced cancers. Study as a whole: An agonistic human IgG2 monoclonal antibody against OX40 (CD134) was given.

Study-level findings and limits: Blood T cells, both CD4+ and CD8+, expanded clonally by week 6 at 0.1 to 3.0 mg/kg.

Of note for this clone: What it binds is unknown.

The CDR3 has 15 amino acids. Between the trimmed V and J ends, which lost 4 bases and 3 bases, there was a span of 15 bases. Germline assignment: CDR1 SGHRS and CDR2 YFSETQ. TCRdb keeps only in-frame clones here, not all; method: immunoSEQ multiplex PCR. The sample lists about 73,000 clones; around 80% were seen once. This sequence was found in an adult with an advanced solid tumor such as melanoma, head and neck, liver or kidney cancer. The chain is built from TRBV5-1 and TRBJ2-3; tentative D call: TRBD1 (5 bases). Material: CD4+ or CD8+ T cells sorted from blood, obtained in a trial of the OX40 agonist ivuxolimab. This CDR3 reads CASSPQGIATDTQYF. The CDR3 DNA reads as TGCGCCAGCAGCCCCCAGGGAATCGCGACAGATACGCAGTATTTT.